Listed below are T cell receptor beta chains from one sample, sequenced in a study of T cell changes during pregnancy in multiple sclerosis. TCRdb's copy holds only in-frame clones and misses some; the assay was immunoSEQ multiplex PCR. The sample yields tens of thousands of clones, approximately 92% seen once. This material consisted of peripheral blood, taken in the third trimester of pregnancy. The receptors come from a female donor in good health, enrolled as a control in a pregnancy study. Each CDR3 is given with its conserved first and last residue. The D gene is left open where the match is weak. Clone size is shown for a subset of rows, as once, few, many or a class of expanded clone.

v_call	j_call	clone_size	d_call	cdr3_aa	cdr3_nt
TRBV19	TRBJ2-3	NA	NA	CASRDTSTDTQYF	TGTGCCAGCCGGGACACCTCCACAGATACGCAGTATTTT
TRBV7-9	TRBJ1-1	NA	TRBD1	CASSPGQGTTTEAFF	TGTGCCAGCAGCCCGGGACAGGGGACGACCACTGAAGCTTTCTTT
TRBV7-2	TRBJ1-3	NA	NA	CASSLLGQQATSGNTIYF	TGTGCCAGCAGCCTCCTAGGACAACAAGCAACCTCTGGAAACACCATATATTTT
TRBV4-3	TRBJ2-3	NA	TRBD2	CASSPGGASTDTQYF	TGCGCCAGCAGCCCCGGGGGGGCTAGCACAGATACGCAGTATTTT
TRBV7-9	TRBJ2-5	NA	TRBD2	CASSYNLAGGETQYF	TGTGCCAGCAGCTACAACCTAGCGGGGGGAGAGACCCAGTACTTC
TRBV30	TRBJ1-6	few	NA	CAWAETRNSPLHF	TGTGCCTGGGCGGAAACACGGAATTCACCCCTCCACTTT
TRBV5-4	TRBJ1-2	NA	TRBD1	CASSRDRAWGYTF	TGTGCCAGCAGCCGGGACAGGGCTTGGGGCTACACCTTC
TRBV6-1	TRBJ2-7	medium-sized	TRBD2	CASSEASGGSYEQYF	TGTGCCAGCAGTGAAGCTAGCGGGGGGAGTTACGAGCAGTACTTC
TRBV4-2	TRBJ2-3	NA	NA	CASSPSRTESDTQYF	TGTGCCAGCAGCCCTAGTCGGACAGAGTCAGATACGCAGTATTTT
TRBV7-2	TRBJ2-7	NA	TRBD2	CASSAWGGNEQYF	TGTGCCAGCAGCGCGTGGGGGGGGAACGAGCAGTACTTC
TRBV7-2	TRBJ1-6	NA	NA	CASSLGGPGSYNSPLHF	TGTGCCAGCAGCTTAGGTGGCCCGGGGTCCTATAATTCACCCCTCCACTTT
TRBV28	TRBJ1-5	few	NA	CASSFGTRPYQPQHF	TGTGCCAGCAGTTTCGGGACACGCCCTTATCAGCCCCAGCATTTT
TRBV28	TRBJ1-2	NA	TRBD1	CASSSTGARYGYTF	TGTGCCAGCAGTTCCACAGGGGCTCGCTATGGCTACACCTTC
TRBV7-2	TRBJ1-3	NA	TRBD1	CASSLLGQGTGNTIYF	TGTGCCAGCAGCTTATTGGGACAGGGGACTGGAAACACCATATATTTT
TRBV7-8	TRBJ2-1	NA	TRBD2	CASSLGSGREVQFF	TGTGCCAGCAGCTTAGGGTCTGGGCGGGAGGTTCAGTTCTTC
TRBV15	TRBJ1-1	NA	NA	CATRGDPGLPNTEAFF	TGTGCCACCAGGGGAGACCCGGGACTCCCGAACACTGAAGCTTTCTTT
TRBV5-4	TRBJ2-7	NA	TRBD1	CASSLRRTGTTYEQYF	TGTGCCAGCAGCTTGCGCCGGACAGGAACTACCTACGAGCAGTACTTC
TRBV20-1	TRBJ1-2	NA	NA	CSAQGLGGYTF	TGCAGTGCCCAGGGACTGGGTGGCTACACCTTC
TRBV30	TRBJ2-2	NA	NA	CACSGANTGELFF	TGTGCCTGTAGCGGAGCGAACACCGGGGAGCTGTTTTTT
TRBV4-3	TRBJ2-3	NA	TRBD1	CASKKTGSSTDTQYF	TGCGCCAGCAAAAAGACAGGGTCTAGCACAGATACGCAGTATTTT
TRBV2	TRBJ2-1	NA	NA	CASPNSVGPYNEQFF	TGTGCCAGCCCCAATAGCGTTGGCCCCTACAATGAGCAGTTCTTC
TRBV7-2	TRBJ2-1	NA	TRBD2	CASSRGTSGSNEQFF	TGTGCCAGCAGCCGGGGGACTAGCGGGAGCAATGAGCAGTTCTTC
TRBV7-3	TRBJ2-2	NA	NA	CASSFYTGELFF	TGTGCCAGCAGCTTCTACACCGGGGAGCTGTTTTTT
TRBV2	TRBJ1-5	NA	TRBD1	CASSAQVGDRGKHF	TGTGCCAGCAGTGCCCAAGTTGGGGACAGGGGAAAGCATTTT
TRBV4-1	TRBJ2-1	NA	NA	CATAPLSGVAYNEQFF	TGCGCCACCGCCCCCCTTAGCGGCGTTGCCTACAATGAGCAGTTCTTC
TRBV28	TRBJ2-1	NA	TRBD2	CASTSGMNNEQFF	TGTGCCAGCACGAGCGGGATGAACAATGAGCAGTTCTTC
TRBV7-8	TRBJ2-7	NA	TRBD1	CASSLAGTDYEQYF	TGTGCCAGCAGCTTAGCCGGGACAGATTACGAGCAGTACTTC
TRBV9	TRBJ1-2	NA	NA	CASSVGQGLTF	TGTGCCAGCAGCGTAGGGCAGGGTCTCACCTTC
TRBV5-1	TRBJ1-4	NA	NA	CASSALAGDEKLFF	TGCGCCAGCTCGGCGCTGGCCGGGGATGAAAAACTGTTTTTT
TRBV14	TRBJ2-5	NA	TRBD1	CASSQERGQGKYQETQYF	TGTGCCAGCAGCCAAGAAAGGGGACAGGGAAAGTACCAAGAGACCCAGTACTTC
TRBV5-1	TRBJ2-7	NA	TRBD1	CASSGGQGAREQYF	TGCGCCAGCAGCGGGGGACAGGGGGCTCGGGAGCAGTACTTC
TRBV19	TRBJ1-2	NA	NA	CASSLGHGYTF	TGTGCCAGTAGTTTGGGACACGGCTACACCTTC
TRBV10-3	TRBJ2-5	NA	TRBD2	CAIGLREDQETQYF	TGTGCCATCGGATTGCGGGAGGATCAAGAGACCCAGTACTTC
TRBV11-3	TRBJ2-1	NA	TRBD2	CASSPGGNEQFF	TGTGCCAGCAGCCCGGGGGGGAATGAGCAGTTCTTC
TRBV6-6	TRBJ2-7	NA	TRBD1	CASSQTGDDYEQYF	TGTGCCAGCAGTCAGACAGGGGACGACTACGAGCAGTACTTC
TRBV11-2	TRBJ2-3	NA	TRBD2	CASSKKTGLAEGTQYF	TGTGCCAGCAGCAAAAAGACGGGACTAGCGGAGGGTACGCAGTATTTT
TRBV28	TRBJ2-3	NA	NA	CASSLRDPKRGTDTQYF	TGTGCCAGCAGTTTGCGGGACCCAAAACGGGGCACAGATACGCAGTATTTT
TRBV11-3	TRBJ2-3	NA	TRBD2	CASSQGLGGTDTQYF	TGTGCCAGCAGCCAAGGACTAGGAGGCACAGATACGCAGTATTTT
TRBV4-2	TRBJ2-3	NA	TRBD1	CASSQETGQGLNTQYF	TGTGCCAGCAGCCAAGAGACGGGACAGGGACTAAATACGCAGTATTTT
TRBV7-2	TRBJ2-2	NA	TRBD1	CASSLSRWGQVGELFF	TGTGCCAGCAGCTTAAGCCGGTGGGGACAGGTCGGGGAGCTGTTTTTT
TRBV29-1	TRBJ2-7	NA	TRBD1	CSVEWQGDYEQYF	TGCAGCGTTGAGTGGCAGGGGGACTACGAGCAGTACTTC
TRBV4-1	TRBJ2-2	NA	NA	CASSLRAWAGELFF	TGCGCCAGCAGCCTGAGGGCTTGGGCCGGGGAGCTGTTTTTT
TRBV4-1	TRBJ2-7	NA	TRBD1	CASSQPKDRLSSYEQYF	TGCGCCAGCAGCCAACCAAAGGACAGGCTAAGCTCCTACGAGCAGTACTTC
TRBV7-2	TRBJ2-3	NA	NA	CASSLGWRQGTDTQYF	TGTGCCAGCAGCTTAGGCTGGAGACAGGGCACAGATACGCAGTATTTT
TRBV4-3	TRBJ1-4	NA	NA	CASSRQTATNEKLFF	TGCGCCAGCAGCCGACAGACAGCAACTAATGAAAAACTGTTTTTT
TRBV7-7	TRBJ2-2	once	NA	CASSLNPGSTGELFF	TGTGCTAGCAGCTTAAACCCGGGATCCACCGGGGAGCTGTTTTTT
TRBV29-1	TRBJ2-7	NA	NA	CSVDRGPYEQYF	TGCAGCGTTGACCGGGGTCCCTACGAGCAGTACTTC
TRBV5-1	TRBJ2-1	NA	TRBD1	CASSWGQGNEQFF	TGCGCCAGCAGCTGGGGACAGGGCAATGAGCAGTTCTTC
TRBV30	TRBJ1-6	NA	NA	CAWSTPSYNSPLHF	TGTGCCTGGAGTACCCCCAGTTATAATTCACCCCTCCACTTT
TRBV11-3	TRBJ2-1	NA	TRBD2	CASSFGIAGENEQFF	TGTGCCAGCAGCTTTGGGATAGCGGGAGAAAATGAGCAGTTCTTC
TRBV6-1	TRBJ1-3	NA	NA	CASSEPGNGNSGNTIYF	TGTGCCAGCAGTGAGCCAGGTAACGGAAACTCTGGAAACACCATATATTTT
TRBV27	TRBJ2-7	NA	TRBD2	CASRRASGYRESQEQYF	TGTGCCAGCAGAAGGGCTAGCGGGTACCGGGAAAGTCAGGAGCAGTACTTC
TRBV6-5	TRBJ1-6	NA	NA	CASSYSRSGLGSPLHF	TGTGCCAGCAGTTACTCAAGATCGGGGTTAGGTTCACCCCTCCACTTT
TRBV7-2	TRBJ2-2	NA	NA	CASSQGPGAGELFF	TGTGCCAGCAGCCAAGGACCCGGGGCCGGGGAGCTGTTTTTT
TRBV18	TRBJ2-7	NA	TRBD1	CASSPAETGLSYEQYF	TGTGCCAGCTCACCCGCCGAGACAGGGTTGTCCTACGAGCAGTACTTC
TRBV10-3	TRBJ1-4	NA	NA	CAISGGFRSEKLFF	TGTGCCATCAGTGGAGGGTTTAGGAGCGAAAAACTGTTTTTT
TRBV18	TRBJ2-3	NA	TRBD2	CASSPVVGLAGPDTQYF	TGTGCCAGCTCACCGGTTGTTGGGCTAGCGGGACCAGATACGCAGTATTTT
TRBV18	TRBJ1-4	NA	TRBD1	CASSPGTGNEKLFF	TGTGCCAGCTCACCCGGGACAGGAAATGAAAAACTGTTTTTT
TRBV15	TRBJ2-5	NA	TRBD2	CATSRSPGLAGEETQYF	TGTGCCACCAGCAGATCGCCGGGACTAGCGGGAGAAGAGACCCAGTACTTC